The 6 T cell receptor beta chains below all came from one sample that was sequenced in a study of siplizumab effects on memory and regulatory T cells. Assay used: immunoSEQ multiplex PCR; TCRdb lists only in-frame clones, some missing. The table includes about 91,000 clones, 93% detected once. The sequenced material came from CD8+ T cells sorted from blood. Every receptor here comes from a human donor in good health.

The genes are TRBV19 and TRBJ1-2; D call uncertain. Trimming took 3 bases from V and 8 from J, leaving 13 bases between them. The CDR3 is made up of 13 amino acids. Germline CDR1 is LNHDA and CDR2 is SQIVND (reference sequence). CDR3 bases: TGTGCCAGTAGTATTATGACCTCTCGCGGCTACACCTTC. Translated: CASSIMTSRGYTF.

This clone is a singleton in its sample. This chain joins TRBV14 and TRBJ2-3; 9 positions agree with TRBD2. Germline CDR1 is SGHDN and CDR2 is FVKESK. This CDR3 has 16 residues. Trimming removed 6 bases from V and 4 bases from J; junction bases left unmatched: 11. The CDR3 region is CASSLCSGGRSDTQYF. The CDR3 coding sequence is TGTGCCAGCAGTCTATGTAGCGGGGGAAGATCAGATACGCAGTATTTT. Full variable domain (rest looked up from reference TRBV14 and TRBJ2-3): EAGVTQFPSHSVIEKGQTVTLRCDPISGHDNLYWYRRVMGKEIKFLLHFVKESKQDESGMPNNRFLAERTGGTYSTLKVQPAELEDSGVYFCASSLCSGGRSDTQYFGPGTRLTVL.

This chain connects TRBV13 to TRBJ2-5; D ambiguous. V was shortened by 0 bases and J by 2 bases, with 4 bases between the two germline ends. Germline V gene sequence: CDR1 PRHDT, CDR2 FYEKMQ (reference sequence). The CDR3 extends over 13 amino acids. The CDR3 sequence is CASSLGLQETQYF. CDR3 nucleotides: TGTGCCAGCAGCTTAGGGCTACAAGAGACCCAGTACTTC.

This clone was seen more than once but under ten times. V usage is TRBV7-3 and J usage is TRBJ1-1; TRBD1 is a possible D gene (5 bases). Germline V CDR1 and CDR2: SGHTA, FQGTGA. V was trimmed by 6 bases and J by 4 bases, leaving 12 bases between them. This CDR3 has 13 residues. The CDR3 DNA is TGTGCCAGCAGTTCCGCAGGGACCACTGAAGCTTTCTTT. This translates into CASSSAGTTEAFF.

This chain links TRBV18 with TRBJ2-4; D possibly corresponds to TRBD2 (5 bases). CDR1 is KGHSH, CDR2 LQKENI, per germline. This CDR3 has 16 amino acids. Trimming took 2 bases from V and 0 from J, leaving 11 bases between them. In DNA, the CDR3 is TGTGCCAGCTCACCAGTGAGGGAAAGAGCCAAAAACATTCAGTACTTC. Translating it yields CASSPVRERAKNIQYF.

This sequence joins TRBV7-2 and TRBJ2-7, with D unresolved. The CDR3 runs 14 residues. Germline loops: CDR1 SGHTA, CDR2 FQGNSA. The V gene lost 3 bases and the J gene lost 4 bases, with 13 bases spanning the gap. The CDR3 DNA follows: TGTGCCAGCAGCTTCTTCCTAACCCAATACGAGCAGTACTTC. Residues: CASSFFLTQYEQYF.